Below, one T cell receptor (beta chain) is given with its context. This clone's antigen is unknown. Base quality data are lacking; no much larger clone is found one base away. Libraries were built with multiplex PCR. The instrument given in TCRdb is Illumina HiSeq 4000. iRepertoire HTBI primers and Arm-PCR amplification of CDR3 regions were used to construct TCR beta libraries. Before sequencing, the PCR products went through gel purification. Per the authors' processing: A total of roughly 65 TRBV and some 15 TRBJ segments were identified across samples and were used for gene usage analysis of CDR3 amino acid clonotypes. COPE and FqMerger were used to merge filtered high-quality paired reads into contigs. BLAST was used to align contigs to IMGT TRBV, TRBD and TRBJ reference genes, with CDR3 defined following IMGT. Any clonotype with a frequency above 0.1% was counted as a highly expanded clone. Repertoire diversity was measured by Shannon entropy, and V-J evenness by the Gini coefficient. A clonotype found in more than one individual was treated as public. Using fastp at Q25 and MiXCR, TCRdb reprocessed the public reads and kept productive beta chains. Each CDR3 protein appears once, grouped with its most common genes and DNA. The V and J calls here are based on TCRdb, not the publication. This sample gives roughly 400,000 distinct CDR3 sequences in total; around 20% of them show up just once. The top ten clones comprise approximately 15% of the sample.

The sample belongs to a study of regulatory T cells in long-lasting Graves disease (dated by TCRdb to about 2021). Study-level background: Persistent Graves' disease was defined as antithyroid drug treatment for over 5 years with persistently positive TSH receptor autoantibodies. This study used TCR sequencing and RNA sequencing of peripheral blood to compare persistent Graves' disease patients against newly diagnosed Graves' disease patients. The study was conducted in China and was registered as a clinical trial. A total of approximately 35 samples underwent TCR sequencing: some 13 from persistent and about 20 from newly diagnosed Graves' disease patients. On average, persistent Graves' disease patients in the clinical cohort had been on antithyroid drugs for about 9.3 years. What the authors observed across the whole study: Persistent disease showed preferential use of TRBV28, TRBJ1-2 and TRBJ2-5, whereas newly diagnosed disease favored TRBV20-1 and TRBJ2-1. A larger number of public clonotypes was shared among persistent patients (over 2,500) than among newly diagnosed patients (roughly 1,000). Sequencing and analysis were restricted to the TCR beta chain. Because the primary lesion, thyroid tissue, could not be accessed, the study looked at peripheral blood alone. The authors noted that the small sample size was a limitation that may lower accuracy. Compared with newly diagnosed patients, patients with persistent Graves' disease had lower TCR Shannon entropy and fewer highly expanded clones, which suggests clonal expansion.

According to the study, the label for this sample's time point signals: persistent/refractory GD, antithyroid drugs over 5 years with positive TRAb. For both TCR sequencing and RNA sequencing, RNA was extracted from PBMCs using TRIzol. The diagnosis of Graves' disease was made according to American Thyroid Association guidelines. Patients were recruited from an endocrinology department in Xi'an, China. Each patient gave about 10 milliliters of peripheral blood, collected in an EDTA anticoagulant tube. Ficoll Paque Plus density gradient separation was used to isolate PBMCs, and no further T cell sorting was done. An Agilent 2100 Bioanalyzer and agarose gel were used to check RNA quality, and a NanoDrop 2000 was used to measure RNA concentration. V loses 1 base of germline sequence and J loses 2 bases, and the interval between the two ends is 12 bases. The CDR3 holds 14 amino acids from the cysteine to the phenylalanine. Only CDR3 DNA remains: 42 bases, in frame from the first base. In the germline V gene (reference sequence), CDR1 corresponds to DFQATT and CDR2 to SNEGSKA.

This TCR was recovered from a female donor with Graves disease. Sample: peripheral blood mononuclear cells (PBMCs), taken when the disease was refractory, from a patient treated with antithyroid drugs. The V and J segments used are TRBV20-1 and TRBJ2-7; a tentative D call is TRBD2 (6 bases match). The nucleotide sequence reads TGCAGTGCTAGAGGCTCTAGCGCACCCTACGAGCAGTACTTC. It encodes CSARGSSAPYEQYF.